Below, 20 T cell receptor beta chains from the same sample are listed, as sequenced in a study of blood T cell repertoires in COVID-19. Measured with immunoSEQ multiplex PCR; TCRdb has only the in-frame clones, and not every one. The repertoire holds roughly 81,000 clones, with around 91% as singletons. Material for sequencing was peripheral blood. The source of these receptors is a man between 65 and 85 years old with active or convalescent COVID-19.

This chain uses TRBV10-2 with TRBJ2-1; tentatively, D is TRBD1 (7 bases). The CDR3 has 16 residues. Trimming removed 6 bases at V and 6 bases at J, with 21 bases between. Germline CDR1 and CDR2: WSHSY and SAAADI. The CDR3 DNA is TGCGCCAGCAGGGGAGGTTGGGGACAGACGGCCAATGAGCAGTTCTTC. It yields the protein CASRGGWGQTANEQFF.

A word on this clone: The junction differs from germline at one of its ends, possibly a read error. The V gene is TRBV27, the J gene TRBJ2-1; D may be TRBD1 (6 bases). Germline-derived CDR1 and CDR2 are MNHEY and SMNVEV (reference sequence). CDR3 size: 15 residues. This chain's CDR3 is CASSLQGPFYHEQFF. CDR3 in DNA: TGTGCCAGCAGCCTCCAGGGGCCTTTCTACCATGAGCAGTTCTTC.

This clone has a single count. The chain links TRBV5-1 to TRBJ2-7; possible D gene TRBD1, 5 bases. The ends were cut back, 5 bases at V and 2 bases at J, with 11 bases in the middle. The CDR3 runs 13 residues. Germline V gives CDR1 SGHRS, CDR2 YFSETQ. CDR3 protein: CASSVAGTYEQYF. CDR3 in DNA: TGCGCCAGCAGTGTGGCAGGGACCTACGAGCAGTACTTC.

This chain links TRBV19 with TRBJ1-3; TRBD1 matches 7 bases. CDR1 is LNHDA and CDR2 is SQIVND in the germline V gene (reference sequence). With V trimmed by 3 bases and J by 0 bases, 5 bases remained unmatched. The CDR3 loop spans 16 amino acids. CDR3 DNA sequence: TGTGCCAGTAGTATTGCAGGGGGATTCTCTGGAAACACCATATATTTT. This encodes CASSIAGGFSGNTIYF. Looking up the rest from reference TRBV19 and TRBJ1-3 gives the full variable domain: DGGITQSPKYLFRKEGQNVTLSCEQNLNHDAMYWYRQDPGQGLRLIYYSQIVNDFQKGDIAEGYSVSREKKESFPLTVTSAQKNPTAFYLCASSIAGGFSGNTIYFGEGSWLTVV.

This sequence joins TRBV5-5 and TRBJ1-2; tentatively, D is TRBD1 (5 bases). The germline V gene encodes CDR1 SGHKS and CDR2 YYEKEE (reference sequence). The CDR3 has 12 amino acids. V was shortened by 4 bases and J by 2 bases, with 6 bases between the two germline ends. CDR3 in DNA: TGTGCCAGCAGCGACAGCAACTATGGCTACACCTTC. This sequence encodes CASSDSNYGYTF.

The chain couples TRBV9 to TRBJ2-1, with 10 bases identical to TRBD1. Per the germline V gene, CDR1 is SGDLS and CDR2 is YYNGEE. The CDR3 sequence is 15 residues long. The trim removed 4 bases at V and 5 bases at J, leaving 6 bases unmatched. The CDR3 loop reads CASSTRTGGNNEQFF. Written as DNA, the CDR3 is TGTGCCAGCAGCACGAGGACAGGGGGGAACAATGAGCAGTTCTTC.

V is TRBV30 and J is TRBJ1-3; no firm D call. CDR1 GTSNPN and CDR2 SVGIG come from the germline V gene (reference sequence). The CDR3 has 13 residues. V was clipped by 3 bases and J by 0 bases, with 6 bases between them. Written as DNA, the CDR3 is TGTGCCTGGAGGACTCACTCTGGAAACACCATATATTTT. This gives the protein CAWRTHSGNTIYF.

This clone was recorded only once. The V and J genes are TRBV7-7 and TRBJ2-1; 8 positions match TRBD2. The junction had 3 bases not matched to a gene; V was cut back by 0 bases and J by 2 bases. The germline CDR1 and CDR2 sequences are SSHAT and FNYEAQ (reference sequence). This CDR3 comprises 16 residues. This chain's CDR3 is CASSLAPAGAYNEQFF. In DNA, the CDR3 is TGTGCCAGCAGCTTAGCCCCAGCGGGGGCCTACAATGAGCAGTTCTTC.

The V gene is TRBV28, the J gene TRBJ1-2, with a weak D call TRBD1 (5 bases). V dropped 6 bases and J dropped 8 bases, with 19 bases sitting between them. Germline V gene sequence: CDR1 MDHEN, CDR2 SYDVKM. The CDR3 is 14 amino acids. The CDR3 nucleotides read TGTGCCAGCAGAGGTACAGGCACATCCCGAGGCTACACCTTC. This encodes CASRGTGTSRGYTF.

V gene TRBV27 combines with J gene TRBJ2-7; 7 positions agree with TRBD1. CDR1 is MNHEY, CDR2 SMNVEV, per germline (reference sequence). The CDR3 is made up of 14 amino acids. Trimming cost V 5 bases and J 2 bases; bases outside gene matches: 6. For the CDR3, the DNA is TGTGCCAGCAGTGCCCGGGACAGACCCTACGAGCAGTACTTC. Translated, it gives CASSARDRPYEQYF.

V and J are TRBV11-2 and TRBJ1-2; no clear D gene. CDR1 SGHAT and CDR2 FQNNGV come from the germline V gene. The CDR3 consists of 14 residues. V shed 3 bases and J shed 6 bases, with 14 bases lying between them. The CDR3 DNA is TGTGCCAGCAGCTTGAAATTGGTGCCGGATGGCTACACCTTC. It yields the protein CASSLKLVPDGYTF.

The V gene is TRBV6-6, the J gene TRBJ1-2, with D possibly TRBD1 on 6 matching bases. CDR1 and CDR2 from the germline V gene are MNHNY and SVGAGI (reference sequence). The CDR3 has 14 amino acids. V lost 7 bases to trimming and J lost 0 bases, with 12 bases between them. CDR3 region: CASKTGVANYGYTF. The DNA for the CDR3 is TGTGCCAGCAAGACAGGAGTAGCTAACTATGGCTACACCTTC.

This clone has just one count. The V and J genes are TRBV15 and TRBJ2-3; D ambiguous. The CDR3 has 14 amino acids. The germline V and J ends were trimmed by 0 bases and 6 bases, with 10 bases remaining between them. The germline CDR1 and CDR2 sequences are LNHNV and YYDKDF (reference sequence). CDR3 loop: CATSRDVQTDTQYF. The CDR3 nucleotides read TGTGCCACCAGCAGAGATGTACAAACCGATACGCAGTATTTT.

This chain joins TRBV12-3 or TRBV12-4 and TRBJ1-2; D ambiguous. The CDR3 is 13 residues long. Trimming removed 4 bases at V and 7 bases at J, with 13 bases between. The CDR3 region is CASSSSAGSGYTF. The CDR3 nucleotides read TGTGCCAGCAGTTCCTCCGCAGGTAGTGGCTACACCTTC.

The chain has TRBV15 and TRBJ1-2; 9 nucleotides match TRBD1. Per germline, CDR1 LNHNV and CDR2 YYDKDF (reference sequence). The CDR3 length is 13 residues. V dropped 4 bases and J dropped 6; count of bases not matched to a gene: 3. The CDR3 region is CATSKDRGHGYTF. DNA of the CDR3: TGTGCCACCAGCAAGGACAGGGGTCATGGCTACACCTTC. The full variable domain, rest sourced from reference TRBV15 and TRBJ1-2, is DAMVIQNPRYQVTQFGKPVTLSCSQTLNHNVMYWYQQKSSQAPKLLFHYYDKDFNNEADTPDNFQSRRPNTSFCFLDIRSPGLGDTAMYLCATSKDRGHGYTFGSGTRLTVV.

This sequence joins TRBV27 and TRBJ1-2, with TRBD1 matching over 7 bases. J was trimmed by 13 bases and V by 2 bases; bases with no gene match: 16. The CDR3 length is 15 residues. Germline CDR1 reads MNHEY; CDR2 reads SMNVEV (reference sequence). CDR3 region: CASSLGRGGQARLTF. DNA of the CDR3: TGTGCCAGCAGTTTAGGTCGGGGAGGACAGGCCCGTCTCACCTTC.

This sequence joins TRBV6-5 and TRBJ2-7, with D possibly TRBD1 on 5 matching bases. CDR1 and CDR2 from the germline V gene are MNHEY and SVGAGI. The V end lost 0 bases, the J end lost 0 bases, and 12 bases lay between the germline ends. CDR3 size: 16 residues. CDR3 residues: CASSYSGQGYSYEQYF. The CDR3 nucleotides are TGTGCCAGCAGTTACTCCGGGCAGGGTTACTCCTACGAGCAGTACTTC.

The chain uses TRBV13 and TRBJ1-3; 7 bases match TRBD1. The CDR3 has 16 residues. Germline lookup yields CDR1 PRHDT and CDR2 FYEKMQ (reference sequence). With V trimmed by 1 base and J by 0 bases, 3 bases remained unmatched. The DNA of the CDR3 is TGTGCCAGCAGCTTAGAGGGGGCGAACTCTGGAAACACCATATATTTT. Encoded protein: CASSLEGANSGNTIYF.

The gene calls are TRBV5-5 and TRBJ1-5; possibly TRBD1 for D (6 bases). Between the trimmed V and J ends, which lost 2 bases and 4 bases, there was a span of 7 bases. The CDR3 has 13 residues. Germline V gene sequence: CDR1 SGHKS, CDR2 YYEKEE (reference sequence). The CDR3 DNA reads TGTGCCAGCAGCTTCAGGGGTAATCAGCCCCAGCATTTT. It codes for CASSFRGNQPQHF.

The chain links TRBV4-1 to TRBJ1-3, with D possibly being TRBD1 (5 bases). Looked up from germline, CDR1 is MGHRA and CDR2 is YSYEKL. The CDR3 has 16 amino acids. Trimming removed 2 bases from V and 4 bases from J, with 15 bases in between. The CDR3 DNA is TGCGCCAGCAGCCAACCGGGACTACCTATCGGAAACACCATATATTTT. It is translated as CASSQPGLPIGNTIYF.